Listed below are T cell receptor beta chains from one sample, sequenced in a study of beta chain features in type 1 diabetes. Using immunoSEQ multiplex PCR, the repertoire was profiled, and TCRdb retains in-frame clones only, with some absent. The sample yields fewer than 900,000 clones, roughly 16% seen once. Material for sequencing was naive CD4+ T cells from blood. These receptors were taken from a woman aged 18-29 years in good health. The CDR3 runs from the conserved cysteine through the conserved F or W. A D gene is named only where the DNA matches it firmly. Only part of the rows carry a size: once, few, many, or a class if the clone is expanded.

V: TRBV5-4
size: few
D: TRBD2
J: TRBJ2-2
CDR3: CASSPLDSGSTGELFF
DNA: TGTGCCAGCAGCCCCCTCGATAGCGGGTCCACCGGGGAGCTGTTTTTT

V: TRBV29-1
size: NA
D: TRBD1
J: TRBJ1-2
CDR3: CSAKNSGGDYGYTF
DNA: TGCAGCGCCAAAAATTCAGGGGGGGACTATGGCTACACCTTC

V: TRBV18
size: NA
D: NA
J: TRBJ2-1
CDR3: CASSPTGSHEQFF
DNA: TGTGCCAGCTCACCTACAGGGTCCCATGAGCAGTTCTTC

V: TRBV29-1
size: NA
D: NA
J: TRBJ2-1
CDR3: CSVELTRTPLVYNEQFF
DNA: TGCAGCGTTGAATTGACCCGAACCCCACTAGTGTACAATGAGCAGTTCTTC

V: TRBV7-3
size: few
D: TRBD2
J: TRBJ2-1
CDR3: CASSLASGAGDEQFF
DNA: TGTGCCAGCAGCTTAGCTAGCGGGGCGGGCGATGAGCAGTTCTTC

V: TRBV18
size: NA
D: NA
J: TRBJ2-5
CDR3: CASSRSIEETQYF
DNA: TGTGCCAGCTCACGATCAATTGAAGAGACCCAGTACTTC

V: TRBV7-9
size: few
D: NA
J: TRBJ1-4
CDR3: CASSLHVDEKLFF
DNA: TGTGCCAGCAGCTTACATGTCGATGAAAAACTGTTTTTT

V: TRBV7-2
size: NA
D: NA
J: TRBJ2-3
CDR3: CASRARVSTDTQYF
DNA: TGTGCCAGCAGGGCTAGGGTTAGCACAGATACGCAGTATTTT

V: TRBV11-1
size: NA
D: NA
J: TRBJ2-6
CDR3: CASSLFVSGANVLTF
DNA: TGTGCCAGCAGCTTATTTGTCTCTGGGGCCAACGTCCTGACTTTC

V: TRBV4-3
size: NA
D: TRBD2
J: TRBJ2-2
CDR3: CASSQEAGGNTGELFF
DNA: TGCGCCAGCAGCCAAGAAGCGGGGGGGAACACCGGGGAGCTGTTTTTT

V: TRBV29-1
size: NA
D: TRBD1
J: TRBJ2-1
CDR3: CSVGWGQGYEQFF
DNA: TGCAGCGTTGGCTGGGGACAGGGCTATGAGCAGTTCTTC

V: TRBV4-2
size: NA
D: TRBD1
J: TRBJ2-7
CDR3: CASSQDRNRGLYEQYF
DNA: TGTGCCAGCAGCCAGGACAGGAACCGCGGGCTATACGAGCAGTACTTC

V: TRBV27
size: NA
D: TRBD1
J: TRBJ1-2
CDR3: CASSPTGPTGLHGYTF
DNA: TGTGCCAGCAGTCCCACCGGACCGACAGGGCTCCATGGCTACACCTTC

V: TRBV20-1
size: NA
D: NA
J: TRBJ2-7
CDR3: CSALEGYEQYF
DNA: TGCAGTGCCTTGGAGGGTTACGAGCAGTACTTC

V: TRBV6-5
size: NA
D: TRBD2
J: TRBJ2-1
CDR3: CASSSGTSGGYNEQFF
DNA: TGTGCCAGCAGTTCCGGGACTAGCGGGGGCTACAATGAGCAGTTCTTC